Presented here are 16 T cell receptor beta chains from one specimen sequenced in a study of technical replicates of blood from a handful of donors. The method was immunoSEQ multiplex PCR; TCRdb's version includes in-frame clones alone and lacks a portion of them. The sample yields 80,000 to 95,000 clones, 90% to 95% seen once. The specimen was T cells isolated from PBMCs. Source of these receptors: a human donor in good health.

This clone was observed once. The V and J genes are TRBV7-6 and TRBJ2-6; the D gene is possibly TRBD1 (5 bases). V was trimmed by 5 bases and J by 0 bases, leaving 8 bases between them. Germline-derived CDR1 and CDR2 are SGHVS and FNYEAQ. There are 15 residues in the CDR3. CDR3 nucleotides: TGTGCCAGCAGCGACACAGGCTCTGGGGCCAACGTCCTGACTTTC. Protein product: CASSDTGSGANVLTF.

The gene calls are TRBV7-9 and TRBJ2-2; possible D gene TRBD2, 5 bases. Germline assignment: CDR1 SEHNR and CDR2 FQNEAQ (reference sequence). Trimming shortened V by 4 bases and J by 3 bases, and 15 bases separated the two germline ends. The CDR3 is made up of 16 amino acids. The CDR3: CASSYFMGSDTGELFF. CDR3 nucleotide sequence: TGTGCCAGCAGCTACTTTATGGGGAGCGACACCGGGGAGCTGTTTTTT.

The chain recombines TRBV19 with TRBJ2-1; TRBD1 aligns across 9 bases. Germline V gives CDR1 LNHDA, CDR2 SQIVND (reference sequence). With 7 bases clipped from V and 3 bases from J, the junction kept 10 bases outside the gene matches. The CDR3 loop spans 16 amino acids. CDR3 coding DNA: TGTGCCAGTAAGGATCCGGGACAGGGAGTCTACAATGAGCAGTTCTTC. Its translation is CASKDPGQGVYNEQFF.

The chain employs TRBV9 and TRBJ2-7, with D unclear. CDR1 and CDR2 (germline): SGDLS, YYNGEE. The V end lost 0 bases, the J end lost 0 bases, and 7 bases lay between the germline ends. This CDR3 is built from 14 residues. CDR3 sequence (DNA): TGTGCCAGCAGCGTAGGCCAGGCCTCCTACGAGCAGTACTTC. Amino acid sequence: CASSVGQASYEQYF.

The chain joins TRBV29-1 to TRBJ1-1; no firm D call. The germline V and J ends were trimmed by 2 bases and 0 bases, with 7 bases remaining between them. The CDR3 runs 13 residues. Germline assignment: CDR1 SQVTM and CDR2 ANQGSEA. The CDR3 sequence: CSVERGVNTEAFF. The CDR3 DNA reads TGCAGCGTTGAAAGAGGTGTGAACACTGAAGCTTTCTTT.

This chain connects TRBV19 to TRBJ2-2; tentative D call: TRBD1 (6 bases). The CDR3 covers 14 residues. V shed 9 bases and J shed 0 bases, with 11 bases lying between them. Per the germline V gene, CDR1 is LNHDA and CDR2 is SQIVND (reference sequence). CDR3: CASTDRTNTGELFF. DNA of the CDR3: TGTGCCAGCACAGACAGGACGAACACCGGGGAGCTGTTTTTT.

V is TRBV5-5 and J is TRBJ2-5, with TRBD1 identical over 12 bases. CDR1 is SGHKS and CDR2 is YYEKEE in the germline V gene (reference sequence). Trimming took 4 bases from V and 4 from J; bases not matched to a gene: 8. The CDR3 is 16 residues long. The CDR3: CASSAPGQGARETQYF. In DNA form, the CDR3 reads TGTGCCAGCAGCGCACCGGGACAGGGGGCGCGAGAGACCCAGTACTTC.

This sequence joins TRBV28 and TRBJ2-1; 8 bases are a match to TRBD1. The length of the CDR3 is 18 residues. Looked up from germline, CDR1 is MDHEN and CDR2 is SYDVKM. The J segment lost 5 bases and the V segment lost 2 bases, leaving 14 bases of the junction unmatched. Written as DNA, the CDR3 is TGTGCCAGCAGTTTAGACAGGGGATTGGGTCGGGCTGACAATGAGCAGTTCTTC. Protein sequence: CASSLDRGLGRADNEQFF.

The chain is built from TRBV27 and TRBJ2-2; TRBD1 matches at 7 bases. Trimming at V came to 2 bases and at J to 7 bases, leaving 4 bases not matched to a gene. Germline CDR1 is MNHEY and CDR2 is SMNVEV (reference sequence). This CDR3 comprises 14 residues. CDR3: CASSLTGVDGELFF. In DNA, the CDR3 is TGTGCCAGCAGTTTAACAGGGGTGGACGGGGAGCTGTTTTTT.

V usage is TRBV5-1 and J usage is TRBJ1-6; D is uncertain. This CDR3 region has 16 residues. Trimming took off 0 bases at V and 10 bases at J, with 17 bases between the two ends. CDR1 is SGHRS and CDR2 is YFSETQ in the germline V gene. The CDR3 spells CASSLARRAAGSPLHF. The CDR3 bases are TGCGCCAGCAGCTTGGCCAGGAGGGCAGCTGGGTCACCCCTCCACTTT.

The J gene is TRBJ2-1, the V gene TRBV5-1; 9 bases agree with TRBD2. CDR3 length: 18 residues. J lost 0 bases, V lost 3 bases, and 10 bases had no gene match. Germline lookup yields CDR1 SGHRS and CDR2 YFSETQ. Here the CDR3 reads CASSSEGKTSGSYNEQFF. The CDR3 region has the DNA TGCGCCAGCAGCTCTGAAGGAAAGACTAGCGGCTCCTACAATGAGCAGTTCTTC.

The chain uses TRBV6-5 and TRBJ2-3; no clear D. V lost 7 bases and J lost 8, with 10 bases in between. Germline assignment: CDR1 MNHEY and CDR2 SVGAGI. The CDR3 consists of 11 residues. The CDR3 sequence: CASTYLGTQYF. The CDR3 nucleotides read TGTGCCAGCACCTACCTAGGTACGCAGTATTTT.

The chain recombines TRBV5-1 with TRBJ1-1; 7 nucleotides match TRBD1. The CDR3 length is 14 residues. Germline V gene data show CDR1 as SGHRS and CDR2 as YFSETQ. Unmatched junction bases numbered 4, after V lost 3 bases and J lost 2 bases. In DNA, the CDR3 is TGCGCCAGCAGCTACAGGGGTGGAAACACTGAAGCTTTCTTT. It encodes CASSYRGGNTEAFF.

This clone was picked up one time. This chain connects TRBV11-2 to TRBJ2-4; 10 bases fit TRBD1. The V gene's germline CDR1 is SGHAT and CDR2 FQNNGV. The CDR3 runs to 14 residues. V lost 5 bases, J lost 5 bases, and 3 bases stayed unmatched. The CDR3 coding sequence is TGTGCCAGCAGCCGGACAGGGGGTGAAAACATTCAGTACTTC. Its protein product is CASSRTGGENIQYF.

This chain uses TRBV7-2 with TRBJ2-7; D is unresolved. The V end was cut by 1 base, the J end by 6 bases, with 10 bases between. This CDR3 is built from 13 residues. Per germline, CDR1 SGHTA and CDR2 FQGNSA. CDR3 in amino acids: CASSLEPPGEQYF. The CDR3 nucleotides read TGTGCCAGCAGCTTAGAACCCCCCGGCGAGCAGTACTTC.

The CDR3 reads CASRPLQGANQPQHF. DNA for the CDR3: TGTGCCAGCAGGCCTCTACAGGGGGCAAATCAGCCCCAGCATTTT. J is TRBJ1-5 and V is TRBV6-5; the match to TRBD1 covers 9 bases. The CDR3 extends over 15 amino acids. V trimming: 6 bases; J trimming: 4 bases; junction bases outside the gene matches: 7. CDR1 and CDR2 (germline): MNHEY, SVGAGI.